This entry features one T cell receptor (beta chain) sequence. Its antigen is unidentified. The PCR was carried out with 60 Vbeta primers and 13 Jbeta primers. The protocol was immunoSEQ multiplex PCR, while the TCRdb copy is restricted to in-frame clones and leaves out a portion. Seen here are about 150,000 clones, roughly 84% observed once, and the top ten hold less than 2%. This specimen belongs to a study of cytomegalovirus exposure and HLA in healthy donors. Findings and limits, study-wide: In vitro work confirmed that a few CMV-associated chains recognize CMV antigens. A previous analysis found most TCR beta V segments productive roughly 87% or roughly 30% of the time.

Germline loops: CDR1 MNHEY, CDR2 SVGAGI. This CDR3 comprises 14 residues. Trimming took off 6 bases at V and 2 bases at J, with 11 bases between the two ends. Donors sampled were nominally healthy, though unrecorded immune exposures were likely. This chain joins TRBV6-5 and TRBJ1-3; no clear D. Input material: PBMCs. This TCR came from a man in his late teens or twenties in good health and CMV-seronegative. DNA of the CDR3: TGTGCCAGCAGCCACTACGGGGCTGGAAACACCATATATTTT. Translation gives CASSHYGAGNTIYF.